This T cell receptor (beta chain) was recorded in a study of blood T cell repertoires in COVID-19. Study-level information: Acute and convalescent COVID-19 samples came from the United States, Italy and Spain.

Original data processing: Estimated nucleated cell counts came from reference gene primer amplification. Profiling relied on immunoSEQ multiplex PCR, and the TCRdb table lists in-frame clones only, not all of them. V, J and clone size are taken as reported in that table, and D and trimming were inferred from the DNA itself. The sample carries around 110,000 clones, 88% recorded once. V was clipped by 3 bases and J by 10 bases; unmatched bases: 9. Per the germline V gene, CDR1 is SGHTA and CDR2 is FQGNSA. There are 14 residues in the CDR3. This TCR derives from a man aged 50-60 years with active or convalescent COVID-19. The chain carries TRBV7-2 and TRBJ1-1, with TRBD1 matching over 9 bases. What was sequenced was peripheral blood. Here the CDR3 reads CASSLGDRDGAAFF. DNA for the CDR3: TGTGCCAGCAGCTTGGGGGACAGGGACGGGGCAGCTTTCTTT.